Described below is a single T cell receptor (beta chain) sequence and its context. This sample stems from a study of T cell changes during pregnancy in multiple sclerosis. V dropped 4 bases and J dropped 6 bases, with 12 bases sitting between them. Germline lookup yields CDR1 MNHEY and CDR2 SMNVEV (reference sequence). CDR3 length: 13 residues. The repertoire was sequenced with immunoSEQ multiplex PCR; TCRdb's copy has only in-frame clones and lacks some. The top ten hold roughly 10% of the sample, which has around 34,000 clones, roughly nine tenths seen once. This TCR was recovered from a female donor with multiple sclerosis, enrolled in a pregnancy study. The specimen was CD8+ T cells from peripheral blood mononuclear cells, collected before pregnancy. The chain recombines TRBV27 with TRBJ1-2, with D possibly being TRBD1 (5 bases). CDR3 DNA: TGTGCCAGCAGTTCCCAGGGTTTCCATGGCTACACCTTC. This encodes CASSSQGFHGYTF.